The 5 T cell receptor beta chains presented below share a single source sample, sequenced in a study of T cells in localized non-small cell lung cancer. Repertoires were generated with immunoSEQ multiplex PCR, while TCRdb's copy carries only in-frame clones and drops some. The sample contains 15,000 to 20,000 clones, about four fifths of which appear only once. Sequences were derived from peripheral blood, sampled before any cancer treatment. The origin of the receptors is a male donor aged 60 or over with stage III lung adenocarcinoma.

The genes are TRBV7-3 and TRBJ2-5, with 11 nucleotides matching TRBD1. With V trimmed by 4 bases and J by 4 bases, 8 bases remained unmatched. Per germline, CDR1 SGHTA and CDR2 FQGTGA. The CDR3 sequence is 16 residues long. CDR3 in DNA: TGTGCCAGCAGCTCCAACCCGGGACAGGGGGGAGAGACCCAGTACTTC. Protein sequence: CASSSNPGQGGETQYF.

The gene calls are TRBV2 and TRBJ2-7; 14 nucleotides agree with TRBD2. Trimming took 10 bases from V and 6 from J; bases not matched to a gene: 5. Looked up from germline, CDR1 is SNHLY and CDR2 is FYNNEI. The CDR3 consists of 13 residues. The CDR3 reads CAIWGTSGGEQYF. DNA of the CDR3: TGTGCCATCTGGGGGACTAGCGGGGGCGAGCAGTACTTC.

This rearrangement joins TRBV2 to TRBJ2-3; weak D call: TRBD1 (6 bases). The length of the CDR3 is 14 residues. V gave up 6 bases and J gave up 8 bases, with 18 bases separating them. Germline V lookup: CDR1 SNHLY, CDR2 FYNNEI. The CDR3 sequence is CASSRDNPLGTQYF. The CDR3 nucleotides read TGTGCCAGCAGCCGGGACAACCCCCTGGGTACGCAGTATTTT. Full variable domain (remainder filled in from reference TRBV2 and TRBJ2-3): EPEVTQTPSHQVTQMGQEVILRCVPISNHLYFYWYRQILGQKVEFLVSFYNNEISEKSEIFDDQFSVERPDGSNFTLKIRSTKLEDSAMYFCASSRDNPLGTQYFGPGTRLTVL.

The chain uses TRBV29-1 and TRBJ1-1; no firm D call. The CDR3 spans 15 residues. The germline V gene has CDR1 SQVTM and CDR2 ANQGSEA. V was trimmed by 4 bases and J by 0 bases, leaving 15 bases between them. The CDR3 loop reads CSVGRGTFLNTEAFF. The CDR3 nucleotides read TGCAGCGTTGGGCGCGGAACATTCCTGAACACTGAAGCTTTCTTT. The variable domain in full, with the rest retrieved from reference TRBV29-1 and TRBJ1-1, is SAVISQKPSRDICQRGTSLTIQCQVDSQVTMMFWYRQQPGQSLTLIATANQGSEATYESGFVIDKFPISRPNLTFSTLTVSNMSPEDSSIYLCSVGRGTFLNTEAFFGQGTRLTVV.

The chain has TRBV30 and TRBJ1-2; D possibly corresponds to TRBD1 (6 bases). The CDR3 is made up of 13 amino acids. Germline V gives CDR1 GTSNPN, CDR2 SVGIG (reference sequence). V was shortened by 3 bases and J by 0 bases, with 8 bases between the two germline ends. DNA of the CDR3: TGTGCCTGGAGACAGGGCGCTAACTATGGCTACACCTTC. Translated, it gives CAWRQGANYGYTF.